This T cell receptor (beta chain) was sequenced during a study of T cells in Graves' hyperthyroidism and ophthalmopathy. This clonotype was seen ten or more times. This CDR3 contains 16 residues. Trimming removed 5 bases from V and 1 base from J, with 16 bases in between. Germline CDR1 reads SGHAT; CDR2 reads FQDESV (reference sequence). From RNA transcripts, TCR beta CDR3 regions were amplified. The HTBI primer set served for first-round RT-PCR of the TCR CDR3. Each CDR3 protein gets one entry after TCRdb re-called the multiplex PCR reads with MiXCR. Altogether about 210,000 distinct CDR3 sequences are present, 17% being singletons, with the ten largest covering under 65%.

The origin of this receptor is a middle-aged man with Graves' hyperthyroidism. Sequencing was carried out using blood. This sequence joins TRBV11-1 and TRBJ2-3; D is perhaps TRBD2 (6 bases). The CDR3 nucleotides are TGTGCCAGCAGCGGGGGAGGCCGGTGGGGCACAGATACGCAGTATTTT. Protein sequence: CASSGGGRWGTDTQYF. The full variable domain, completed using reference TRBV11-1 and TRBJ2-3, is EAEVAQSPRYKITEKSQAVAFWCDPISGHATLYWYRQILGQGPELLVQFQDESVVDDSQLPKDRFSAERLKGVDSTLKIQPAELGDSAMYLCASSGGGRWGTDTQYFGPGTRLTVL.